This entry lists 29 T cell receptor beta chains sequenced from one sample in a study of T cell responses to AZD1222 COVID-19 vaccine. Method: immunoSEQ multiplex PCR; TCRdb's copy keeps in-frame clones and lacks some. The table has about 120,000 clones, 70% to 90% seen once. The material sequenced was peripheral blood, taken 28 days after the second AZD1222 dose. Every receptor here comes from an adult who received the AZD1222 COVID-19 vaccine.

J is TRBJ1-1 and V is TRBV29-1; tentatively, D is TRBD1 (5 bases). From germline, CDR1 is SQVTM and CDR2 ANQGSEA. This CDR3 is 13 amino acids long. V was shortened by 3 bases and J by 8 bases, with 16 bases between the two germline ends. This CDR3 reads CSVEGLRVEEAFF. The CDR3 coding sequence is TGCAGCGTTGAGGGGCTCCGCGTAGAAGAAGCTTTCTTT.

This clone was seen a few times. Different DNA sequences within this sample yield the same CDR3. This chain joins TRBV5-1 and TRBJ1-3; no definite D call. Germline V lookup: CDR1 SGHRS, CDR2 YFSETQ. The CDR3 has 15 amino acids. The ends were cut back, 0 bases at V and 0 bases at J, with 7 bases in the middle. CDR3 region: CASSLAGSSGNTIYF. CDR3 sequence (DNA): TGCGCCAGCAGCTTGGCCGGAAGCTCTGGAAACACCATATATTTT. The full variable domain, completed using reference TRBV5-1 and TRBJ1-3, is KAGVTQTPRYLIKTRGQQVTLSCSPISGHRSVSWYQQTPGQGLQFLFEYFSETQRNKGNFPGRFSGRQFSNSRSEMNVSTLELGDSALYLCASSLAGSSGNTIYFGEGSWLTVV.

This chain uses TRBV19 with TRBJ1-2; 7 bases are a match to TRBD1. Trimming at V came to 5 bases and at J to 0 bases, leaving 6 bases not matched to a gene. CDR1 is LNHDA, CDR2 SQIVND, per germline (reference sequence). This CDR3 contains 15 residues. The DNA for the CDR3 is TGTGCCAGTAGTCGAGGGGGCTCAGCTAACTATGGCTACACCTTC. Its protein is CASSRGGSANYGYTF.

The chain has TRBV11-3 and TRBJ1-1, with D possibly being TRBD1 (5 bases). The CDR3 is 12 amino acids. With 0 bases removed from V and 6 bases from J, the gap between germline ends came to 5 bases. Germline-derived CDR1 and CDR2 are SGHNT and YENEEA. CDR3 residues: CASSLEGPEAFF. The CDR3, as DNA: TGTGCCAGCAGCTTAGAGGGGCCTGAAGCTTTCTTT.

Notes on this clone: The sample contains more than one DNA sequence encoding this CDR3. V usage is TRBV3-1 (or the pseudogene TRBV3-2) and J usage is TRBJ1-3; 7 bases agree with TRBD1. Germline CDR1 LGHDT, CDR2 YNNKEL (reference sequence). V trimming: 0 bases; J trimming: 13 bases; junction bases outside the gene matches: 12. There are 15 residues in the CDR3. This chain's CDR3 is CASSQDQGGTRTIYF. The CDR3 region has the DNA TGTGCCAGCAGCCAAGATCAGGGGGGTACCAGGACTATATATTTT.

The chain employs TRBV5-1 and TRBJ2-7; the match to TRBD2 covers 7 bases. The germline V gene has CDR1 SGHRS and CDR2 YFSETQ. J gave up 6 bases and V 5 bases, and 17 bases lay outside the gene matches. The CDR3 sequence is 16 residues long. CDR3 loop: CASRRIHSGGAGEQYF. DNA for the CDR3: TGCGCCAGCAGGCGGATTCATTCGGGGGGAGCGGGCGAGCAGTACTTC. Using reference TRBV5-1 and TRBJ2-7 for the parts outside the CDR3, the full variable domain is KAGVTQTPRYLIKTRGQQVTLSCSPISGHRSVSWYQQTPGQGLQFLFEYFSETQRNKGNFPGRFSGRQFSNSRSEMNVSTLELGDSALYLCASRRIHSGGAGEQYFGPGTRLTVT.

The chain has TRBV7-8 and TRBJ1-6; D unresolved. The V end lost 4 bases, the J end lost 0 bases, and 10 bases lay between the germline ends. The CDR3 totals 16 residues. From germline, CDR1 is SGHVS and CDR2 FQNEAQ. The CDR3 loop reads CASSYRRGSYNSPLHF. DNA for the CDR3: TGTGCCAGCAGCTATCGCCGGGGCTCCTATAATTCACCCCTCCACTTT.

The rearrangement links TRBV6-5 to TRBJ2-1; 8 bases are shared with TRBD2. The ends lost 8 bases at V and 7 bases at J; junction bases unmatched: 10. Germline CDR1 reads MNHEY; CDR2 reads SVGAGI. The CDR3 has 14 residues. The CDR3, as DNA: TGTGCCAGCCTGGGGAGCGGGGGACTTAATGAGCAGTTCTTC. It translates to CASLGSGGLNEQFF.

V usage is TRBV29-1 and J usage is TRBJ1-1, with D maybe TRBD1 (6 bases). CDR1 and CDR2 from the germline V gene are SQVTM and ANQGSEA. The CDR3 covers 14 residues. The germline V and J ends were trimmed by 7 bases and 2 bases, with 17 bases remaining between them. CDR3: CSAGGQGPNTEAFF. In nucleotides, the CDR3 is TGCAGCGCTGGGGGGCAGGGGCCAAACACTGAAGCTTTCTTT.

The chain carries TRBV11-2 and TRBJ2-2, with D tentatively TRBD1 (6 bases). Germline assignment: CDR1 SGHAT and CDR2 FQNNGV. The V end was cut by 5 bases, the J end by 6 bases, with 16 bases between. This CDR3 contains 15 residues. CDR3: CASSPVRGRAGELFF. The CDR3 nucleotides are TGTGCCAGCAGCCCTGTCAGGGGTAGGGCCGGGGAGCTGTTTTTT. The variable domain in full, completed from reference TRBV11-2 and TRBJ2-2, reads EAGVAQSPRYKIIEKRQSVAFWCNPISGHATLYWYQQILGQGPKLLIQFQNNGVVDDSQLPKDRFSAERLKGVDSTLKIQPAKLEDSAVYLCASSPVRGRAGELFFGEGSRLTVL.

A few counts support this clone. Here the CDR3 reads CSVSSGPEQFF. CDR3 DNA: TGCAGCGTTTCTAGCGGACCAGAGCAGTTCTTC. V usage is TRBV20-1 and J usage is TRBJ2-1; TRBD2 matches 7 bases. The CDR3 has 11 amino acids. In germline, CDR1 is DFQATT, CDR2 SNEGSKA (reference sequence).

J is TRBJ1-5 and V is TRBV19; D is unresolved. Trimming removed 9 bases at V and 5 bases at J, with 23 bases between. The CDR3 consists of 16 residues. CDR1 and CDR2 from the germline V gene are LNHDA and SQIVND (reference sequence). For the CDR3, the DNA is TGTGCCAGCTCTACACTGACGAATGGCCCTCATCAGCCCCAGCATTTT. It yields the protein CASSTLTNGPHQPQHF.

The chain is built from TRBV6-5 and TRBJ2-7; 7 bases line up with TRBD2. CDR3 length: 12 amino acids. Germline CDR1 and CDR2: MNHEY and SVGAGI. V shed 9 bases and J 2 bases; nucleotides not matched to a gene: 4. Here the CDR3 DNA reads TGTGCCAGTAGGGAGGGTACCTACGAGCAGTACTTC. Protein: CASREGTYEQYF.

The gene calls are TRBV24-1 and TRBJ1-1, with a weak D call TRBD1 (6 bases). The CDR3 length is 14 residues. V was trimmed by 6 bases and J by 4 bases, leaving 14 bases between them. Looked up from germline, CDR1 is KGHDR and CDR2 is SFDVKD. CDR3 in amino acids: CATSRGGPFTEAFF. CDR3 DNA sequence: TGTGCCACCAGTCGAGGGGGACCTTTCACTGAAGCTTTCTTT.

The chain has TRBV28 and TRBJ2-1; 8 nucleotides agree with TRBD2. With 5 bases clipped from V and 14 bases from J, the junction kept 8 bases outside the gene matches. This CDR3 is built from 12 residues. From germline, CDR1 is MDHEN and CDR2 SYDVKM. The CDR3 region is CASSTPGGSEFF. The CDR3 DNA is TGTGCCAGCAGTACCCCGGGGGGGTCCGAGTTCTTC.

CDR3 DNA sequence: TGTGCCAGCAGTTACTCGGATACAGGGGCCCAGCATTTT. Translating gives CASSYSDTGAQHF. The chain has TRBV6-5 and TRBJ1-5, with 7 bases lining up with TRBD1. The J segment lost 11 bases and the V segment lost 0 bases, leaving 4 bases of the junction unmatched. The CDR3 is made up of 13 amino acids. The germline V gene encodes CDR1 MNHEY and CDR2 SVGAGI.

This chain joins TRBV7-9 and TRBJ1-2, with TRBD1 matching 8 bases. Looked up from germline, CDR1 is SEHNR and CDR2 is FQNEAQ (reference sequence). The V segment lost 4 bases and the J segment 4 bases; nucleotides outside the gene matches: 8. The CDR3 loop spans 15 amino acids. Written as DNA, the CDR3 is TGTGCCAGCAGCTCCCCTGATGGACAGGGCTATGGCTACACCTTC. This encodes CASSSPDGQGYGYTF.

This chain links TRBV13 with TRBJ2-3, with D unresolved. Looked up from germline, CDR1 is PRHDT and CDR2 is FYEKMQ (reference sequence). The CDR3 is made up of 15 amino acids. V was pared by 1 base and J by 2 bases, with 10 bases between. The CDR3 is CASSLDRLLTDTQYF. DNA for the CDR3: TGTGCCAGCAGCTTAGACCGTCTTCTCACAGATACGCAGTATTTT.

The count of this clone is one. J is TRBJ1-2 and V is TRBV9, with D perhaps matching TRBD1 (5 bases). Germline assignment: CDR1 SGDLS and CDR2 YYNGEE. The CDR3 has 12 amino acids. The ends were cut back, 4 bases at V and 5 bases at J, with 9 bases in the middle. This CDR3 reads CASSIPGYGYTF. The DNA of the CDR3 is TGTGCCAGCAGCATTCCAGGGTATGGCTACACCTTC. Full variable domain (missing parts from reference TRBV9 and TRBJ1-2): DSGVTQTPKHLITATGQRVTLRCSPRSGDLSVYWYQQSLDQGLQFLIQYYNGEERAKGNILERFSAQQFPDLHSELNLSSLELGDSALYFCASSIPGYGYTFGSGTRLTVV.

The chain has TRBV2 and TRBJ1-5; possible D gene TRBD1, 5 bases. The V end was cut by 6 bases, the J end by 7 bases, with 19 bases between. Germline assignment: CDR1 SNHLY and CDR2 FYNNEI. The CDR3 loop spans 15 amino acids. CDR3 amino acids: CASRHSGAVRQPQHF. The CDR3 DNA is TGTGCCAGCAGGCACAGTGGGGCCGTCCGCCAGCCCCAGCATTTT.

This chain connects TRBV10-3 to TRBJ2-7; D is unclear. The CDR3 runs to 14 residues. CDR1 ENHRY and CDR2 SYGVKD come from the germline V gene. Trimming took 0 bases from V and 3 from J, leaving 9 bases between them. The CDR3 here is CAISESGKYYEQYF. For the CDR3, the DNA is TGTGCCATCAGTGAGTCGGGGAAATACTACGAGCAGTACTTC.

The gene calls are TRBV27 and TRBJ1-5, with 7 bases identical to TRBD1. With V trimmed by 2 bases and J by 2 bases, 0 bases remained unmatched. Germline V CDR1 and CDR2: MNHEY, SMNVEV (reference sequence). This CDR3 spans 14 amino acids. This CDR3 is CASSLGTGNQPQHF. The CDR3 DNA reads as TGTGCCAGCAGTTTAGGGACAGGCAATCAGCCCCAGCATTTT.

V is TRBV27 and J is TRBJ2-1; tentatively, D is TRBD2 (6 bases). V was pared by 6 bases and J by 2 bases, with 17 bases between. Germline V lookup: CDR1 MNHEY, CDR2 SMNVEV (reference sequence). CDR3 length equals 16 residues. CDR3 region: CASRRTRGGTYNEQFF. For the CDR3, the DNA is TGTGCCAGCAGGAGGACGAGAGGAGGGACCTACAATGAGCAGTTCTTC.

The gene calls are TRBV2 and TRBJ1-1; no definite D call. The V gene lost 0 bases and the J gene lost 6 bases, with 17 bases spanning the gap. Germline V gene data show CDR1 as SNHLY and CDR2 as FYNNEI. The length of the CDR3 is 16 residues. The CDR3 nucleotides read TGTGCCAGCAGTGAAGCGCTTTATTCGGCGATCCCTGAAGCTTTCTTT. Its protein is CASSEALYSAIPEAFF.

The rearrangement links TRBV24-1 to TRBJ2-1; the match to TRBD1 covers 7 bases. Looked up from germline, CDR1 is KGHDR and CDR2 is SFDVKD. The CDR3 is 15 residues long. V shed 4 bases, J shed 8 bases, and the junction held 10 bases outside the gene matches. CDR3 in amino acids: CATSDRQGAFHEQFF. The DNA of the CDR3 is TGTGCCACCAGTGACCGACAGGGTGCCTTCCATGAGCAGTTCTTC.

The rearrangement uses TRBV5-3 and TRBJ1-5, with TRBD1 as a possible D gene (6 bases). TRBV5-3 is placed among ORFs of uncertain function. Trimming removed 5 bases at V and 0 bases at J, with 12 bases between. The CDR3 extends over 15 amino acids. CDR3 sequence reads: CARRSGTHSNQPQHF. DNA for the CDR3: TGTGCCAGAAGGTCCGGGACACATAGCAATCAGCCCCAGCATTTT.

As DNA, the CDR3 is TGTGCCAGCAGCTTTGGCAGGGAAAATTCACCCCTCCACTTT. Translation: CASSFGRENSPLHF. The chain joins TRBV11-3 to TRBJ1-6; D is perhaps TRBD1 (5 bases). Germline CDR1 reads SGHNT; CDR2 reads YENEEA. The ends were cut back, 3 bases at V and 7 bases at J, with 10 bases in the middle. This CDR3 has 14 amino acids.

This clone was detected only once. The V call is TRBV5-5, the J call TRBJ1-2, with a possible D match to TRBD1 (5 bases). With 0 bases removed from V and 0 bases from J, the gap between germline ends came to 9 bases. Germline V CDR1 and CDR2: SGHKS, YYEKEE (reference sequence). The CDR3 covers 15 residues. The CDR3 nucleotides are TGTGCCAGCAGCTTGGTTGGGGACCCTAACTATGGCTACACCTTC. Encoded protein: CASSLVGDPNYGYTF.

V gene TRBV28 combines with J gene TRBJ1-4; D not certain. CDR3 length: 14 residues. Trimming pared 5 bases from V and 4 bases from J, leaving 11 bases between. In germline, CDR1 is MDHEN, CDR2 SYDVKM. The CDR3 region is CASSTSLGNEKLFF. The CDR3 DNA follows: TGTGCCAGCAGTACCTCCCTGGGTAATGAAAAACTGTTTTTT. The full variable domain, rest sourced from reference TRBV28 and TRBJ1-4, is DVKVTQSSRYLVKRTGEKVFLECVQDMDHENMFWYRQDPGLGLRLIYFSYDVKMKEKGDIPEGYSVSREKKERFSLILESASTNQTSMYLCASSTSLGNEKLFFGSGTQLSVL.